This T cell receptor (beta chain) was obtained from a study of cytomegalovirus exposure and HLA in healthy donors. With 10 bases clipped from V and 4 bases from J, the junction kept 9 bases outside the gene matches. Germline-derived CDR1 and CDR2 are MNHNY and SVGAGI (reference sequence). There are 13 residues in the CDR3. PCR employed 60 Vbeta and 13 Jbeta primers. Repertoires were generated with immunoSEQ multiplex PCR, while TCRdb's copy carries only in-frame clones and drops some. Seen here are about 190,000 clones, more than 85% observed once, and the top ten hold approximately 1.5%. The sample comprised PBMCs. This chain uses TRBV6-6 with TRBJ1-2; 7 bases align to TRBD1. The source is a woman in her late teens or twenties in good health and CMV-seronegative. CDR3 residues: CATSDRPTYGYTF. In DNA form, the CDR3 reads TGTGCCACTTCGGACAGGCCGACCTATGGCTACACCTTC.